This T cell receptor (beta chain) was identified during a study of cytomegalovirus exposure and HLA in healthy donors. Regarding the study as a whole: Per a later analysis, HLA-associated TCR beta chains showed more clonal expansion than other, equally common TCR beta chains. Accounts indicate the classifier identified cytomegalovirus status with strong specificity and sensitivity. It was likely that a cluster of highly shared sequence variants was a sequencing artifact. DRB1 showed the most TCR associations and HLA-C the fewest in a later analysis, as rates varied by HLA locus.

In this sample, this clone turned up a few times. Antigen specificity is unknown. This CDR3 region has 12 residues. The germline V gene encodes CDR1 GTSNPN and CDR2 SVGIG (reference sequence). Trimming took 7 bases from V and 5 from J; bases not matched to a gene: 7. The PCR had 60 Vbeta and 13 Jbeta primers. Only in-frame clones appear in the TCRdb table, and some are missing; sequencing was by immunoSEQ multiplex PCR. Of fewer than 110,000 clones detected, approximately 66% appear once; the ten largest clones hold under 3.5%. Source material: PBMCs. This clonotype originated in a woman between 45 and 65 years old in good health and CMV-seronegative. This chain uses TRBV30 with TRBJ2-7; 8 bases match TRBD1. The CDR3 bases are TGTGCCTTCACGCAGGGGGCCCACGAGCAGTACTTC. Translating gives CAFTQGAHEQYF.